What follows are 21 T cell receptor beta chains derived from one specimen sequenced in a study of response to subunit inactivated influenza vaccine. MiXCR, applied by TCRdb to the RT-PCR reads, yields one record per CDR3 protein. Counted here are about 540,000 distinct CDR3 sequences, roughly a quarter occurring once; the ten biggest clones make up about 3%. This sample also belongs to another study, concerning T cells expressing NK-cell markers. From that study: TCR beta cDNA was made by 5'RACE template switching with UMIs.

The sequences come from CD4+ T cells sorted from PBMCs, collected roughly 12 days after vaccination. These receptors originate from a man in his fifties or sixties who received an inactivated influenza vaccine.

As regards this clonotype: An end of the junction differs from the germline gene, which may be a read error. This sequence joins TRBV7-2 and TRBJ2-7; TRBD1 aligns across 8 bases. Germline values: CDR1 SGHTA, CDR2 FQGNSA. The CDR3 is 12 residues long. Here the CDR3 DNA reads TGTGCCAGCAGCGGTCGGGACAGGCTGGTTCACTTC. It specifies CASSGRDRLVHF.

The CDR3 protein is CASSQDQGLYNEQFF. CDR3 sequence (DNA): TGTGCCAGCAGCCAAGACCAGGGACTTTACAATGAGCAGTTCTTC. The genes are TRBV4-2 and TRBJ2-1; TRBD2 is a possible D gene (6 bases). Germline V gene sequence: CDR1 LGHNA, CDR2 YNFKEQ. This CDR3 contains 15 residues. The V end was cut by 0 bases, the J end by 4 bases, with 10 bases between.

This clonotype has more than one count but fewer than ten. V gene TRBV12-3 or TRBV12-4 combines with J gene TRBJ1-1; D is ambiguous. The CDR3 consists of 14 residues. The V end was cut by 5 bases, the J end by 5 bases, with 15 bases between. The CDR3, as DNA: TGTGCCAGCAGTGTGGACCTTCCGGGGACTGAAGCTTTCTTT. Protein: CASSVDLPGTEAFF.

J is TRBJ2-4 and V is TRBV7-9; 9 bases line up with TRBD1. The CDR3 runs 15 residues. V dropped 4 bases and J dropped 6; count of bases not matched to a gene: 7. Germline V lookup: CDR1 SEHNR, CDR2 FQNEAQ (reference sequence). The CDR3 DNA is TGTGCCAGCAGCTCCTCCAACAGGGGGCTAAACATTCAGTACTTC. This gives the protein CASSSSNRGLNIQYF.

This clonotype has a single count. The chain couples TRBV6-1 to TRBJ2-1, with 7 bases aligning to TRBD1. CDR1 MNHNS and CDR2 SASEGT come from the germline V gene. J lost 6 bases, V lost 8 bases, and 13 bases had no gene match. CDR3 length: 15 residues. CDR3 DNA: TGTGCCAGCCGCCCCCGGACAGGTCTCTTCAATGAGCAGTTCTTC. Translating gives CASRPRTGLFNEQFF.

The chain links TRBV7-8 to TRBJ2-1, with 8 bases matching TRBD2. CDR3 length equals 16 residues. Germline CDR1 SGHVS, CDR2 FQNEAQ. V trimming: 4 bases; J trimming: 0 bases; junction bases outside the gene matches: 5. The CDR3 loop reads CASSYKRESSYNEQFF. As DNA, the CDR3 is TGTGCCAGCAGCTACAAGCGGGAGTCCTCCTACAATGAGCAGTTCTTC.

There are a few counts of this clonotype. The gene calls are TRBV20-1 and TRBJ1-6; no reliable D call. V was cut by 3 bases and J by 14 bases, with 8 bases left in between. The CDR3 loop spans 10 amino acids. The germline CDR1 and CDR2 sequences are DFQATT and SNEGSKA (reference sequence). CDR3 bases: TGCAGTGCTAGGGGCTCTACCCTCCACTTT. It encodes CSARGSTLHF.

This clonotype was observed many times. The CDR3 loop is CASSLYPGAEKTQYF. The CDR3, as DNA: TGCGCCAGCAGCTTGTACCCGGGAGCGGAGAAGACCCAGTACTTC. This chain uses TRBV5-1 with TRBJ2-5; perhaps TRBD2 as D (6 bases). Trimming took 1 base from V and 6 from J, leaving 16 bases between them. The CDR3 has 15 residues. In germline, CDR1 is SGHRS, CDR2 YFSETQ.

V usage is TRBV20-1 and J usage is TRBJ2-3; D call uncertain. The germline CDR1 and CDR2 sequences are DFQATT and SNEGSKA (reference sequence). There are 16 residues in the CDR3. V lost 0 bases and J 2 bases, leaving 15 bases between the germline ends. This chain's CDR3 is CSARDLAGGHTDTQYF. The DNA of the CDR3 is TGCAGTGCTAGAGATCTGGCTGGTGGGCACACAGATACGCAGTATTTT.

This clonotype has a handful of counts. The chain employs TRBV30 and TRBJ1-5; D is undetermined. With 3 bases removed from V and 0 bases from J, the gap between germline ends came to 6 bases. Germline CDR1 is GTSNPN and CDR2 is SVGIG (reference sequence). The CDR3 runs to 13 residues. The DNA of the CDR3 is TGTGCCTGGAGCGACAATAGCAATCAGCCCCAGCATTTT. Its translation is CAWSDNSNQPQHF. Full variable domain (rest looked up from reference TRBV30 and TRBJ1-5): SQTIHQWPATLVQPVGSPLSLECTVEGTSNPNLYWYRQAAGRGLQLLFYSVGIGQISSEVPQNLSASRPQDRQFILSSKKLLLSDSGFYLCAWSDNSNQPQHFGDGTRLSIL.

The rearrangement joins TRBV14 to TRBJ1-1; D uncertain. The CDR3 consists of 12 residues. V was shortened by 2 bases and J by 6 bases, with 7 bases between the two germline ends. Germline V gene lookup returns CDR1 SGHDN and CDR2 FVKESK. The CDR3 nucleotides read TGTGCCAGCAGCCAAAGTGAGGCTGAAGCTTTCTTT. It translates to CASSQSEAEAFF.

This clonotype has more than one count but fewer than ten. The chain couples TRBV30 to TRBJ2-2; TRBD2 matches 13 bases. The germline CDR1 and CDR2 sequences are GTSNPN and SVGIG (reference sequence). The CDR3 consists of 16 residues. With V trimmed by 2 bases and J by 7 bases, 7 bases remained unmatched. The CDR3 region has the DNA TGTGCCTGGAGTCGCGGACTAGCGGGGGTGATCGGGGAGCTGTTTTTT. Protein: CAWSRGLAGVIGELFF.

This chain uses TRBV20-1 with TRBJ2-4; 8 nucleotides agree with TRBD2. This CDR3 comprises 14 residues. From germline, CDR1 is DFQATT and CDR2 SNEGSKA (reference sequence). After removal of 4 bases from V and 2 bases from J, the junction contained 4 bases not matched to a gene. CDR3 nucleotide sequence: TGCAGTGCTAAGCGGGGGCACTCCAAAAACATTCAGTACTTC. Its protein product is CSAKRGHSKNIQYF.

This clonotype has a handful of counts. This chain uses TRBV30 with TRBJ2-2, with D hard to call. The CDR3 runs 13 residues. The V end lost 5 bases, the J end lost 4 bases, and 11 bases lay between the germline ends. CDR1 is GTSNPN, CDR2 SVGIG, per germline (reference sequence). For the CDR3, the DNA is TGTGCCTGGGATACCACTTCCACCGGGGAGCTGTTTTTT. Translation gives CAWDTTSTGELFF.

This clonotype was recorded at least ten times. The V gene is TRBV5-1, the J gene TRBJ2-3; 16 positions match TRBD2. J lost 1 base, V lost 4 bases, and 12 bases had no gene match. CDR1 SGHRS and CDR2 YFSETQ come from the germline V gene. This CDR3 contains 20 residues. The CDR3 here is CASSRTPGLAGGPGTDTQYF. CDR3 coding DNA: TGCGCCAGCAGCAGAACGCCGGGACTAGCGGGAGGGCCGGGCACAGATACGCAGTATTTT.

V gene TRBV20-1 combines with J gene TRBJ2-1, with TRBD1 as a possible D gene (6 bases). V was clipped by 1 base and J by 0 bases, with 13 bases between them. The germline V gene encodes CDR1 DFQATT and CDR2 SNEGSKA (reference sequence). CDR3 size: 16 residues. The chain's CDR3 is CSARVKRGSSYNEQFF. The CDR3 coding sequence is TGCAGTGCTAGAGTGAAAAGGGGGAGCTCCTACAATGAGCAGTTCTTC.

This clonotype was seen a handful of times. J is TRBJ2-7 and V is TRBV20-1; 14 bases fit TRBD2. V shed 3 bases and J 7 bases; nucleotides not matched to a gene: 8. CDR1 and CDR2 from the germline V gene are DFQATT and SNEGSKA (reference sequence). There are 15 residues in the CDR3. CDR3 sequence: CSARPGTSGRGEQYF. CDR3 bases: TGCAGTGCTAGGCCCGGGACTAGCGGGAGAGGGGAGCAGTACTTC.

V usage is TRBV6-6 and J usage is TRBJ2-4; D not resolved. Between the trimmed V and J ends, which lost 6 bases and 2 bases, there was a span of 8 bases. CDR1 MNHNY and CDR2 SVGAGI come from the germline V gene (reference sequence). The CDR3 loop spans 13 amino acids. CDR3 bases: TGTGCCAGCAGGGACGCGCCCAAAAACATTCAGTACTTC. This translates into CASRDAPKNIQYF.

In this sample, this clonotype turned up a few times. Here the CDR3 DNA reads TGTGCCAGCAGCACCCGGATGGACAGGATAGATACGCAGTATTTT. Translated: CASSTRMDRIDTQYF. The V call is TRBV9, the J call TRBJ2-3, with 7 positions matching TRBD1. Germline lookup yields CDR1 SGDLS and CDR2 YYNGEE. The CDR3 is 15 residues long. V lost 4 bases to trimming and J lost 5 bases; unmatched junction nucleotides: 10.

V gene TRBV28 combines with J gene TRBJ2-7, with D hard to call. The CDR3 extends over 14 amino acids. Germline V lookup: CDR1 MDHEN, CDR2 SYDVKM. V gave up 5 bases and J gave up 2 bases, with 13 bases separating them. CDR3: CASSNLVGTYEQYF. The CDR3 nucleotides read TGTGCCAGCAGTAACCTCGTAGGGACCTACGAGCAGTACTTC.

This clonotype was found a few times. The rearrangement links TRBV6-2 or TRBV6-3 to TRBJ1-1; 7 bases line up with TRBD1. Trimming at V came to 10 bases and at J to 6 bases, leaving 11 bases not matched to a gene. The CDR3 contains 13 residues. In germline, CDR1 is MNHEY, CDR2 SVGEGT. CDR3 residues: CATVQGTRSEAFF. As DNA, the CDR3 is TGTGCCACCGTACAGGGGACGCGCTCTGAAGCTTTCTTT.